This TCR beta chain was captured by sequencing in a study of T cell changes during pregnancy in multiple sclerosis. Using immunoSEQ multiplex PCR, the repertoire was profiled, and TCRdb retains in-frame clones only, with some absent. The sample carries around 55,000 clones, around 94% recorded once. Per germline, CDR1 LGHNA and CDR2 YNFKEQ. The CDR3 has 16 amino acids. The V gene lost 0 bases and the J gene lost 7 bases, with 15 bases spanning the gap. This chain joins TRBV4-2 and TRBJ2-2; D is unresolved. The material sequenced was CD8+ T cells from peripheral blood mononuclear cells, taken in the third trimester of pregnancy. The receptor comes from a female donor with multiple sclerosis, enrolled in a pregnancy study. The CDR3 region has the DNA TGTGCCAGCAGCCAAGAGAGTCAGGCCAGGCTCGGGGAGCTGTTTTTT. Translation: CASSQESQARLGELFF.